Listed here is a single TCR beta chain. What it binds is not known. This entry belongs to a study of cytomegalovirus exposure and HLA in healthy donors. This CDR3 has 15 amino acids. Germline trimming cut 0 bases from V and 4 bases from J; bases unmatched to any gene: 5. It was with 60 Vbeta and 13 Jbeta primers that the PCR ran. The protocol was immunoSEQ multiplex PCR, while the TCRdb copy is restricted to in-frame clones and leaves out a portion. This sample yields more than 110,000 clones, of which 60% to 80% are seen a single time; 3.5% to 5% belongs to the top ten. Study results and caveats: An analysis that came later showed most CMV-associated TCR beta chains appearing HLA-restricted. Based on reports, TCR beta sequences accurately predicted HLA-A and HLA-B alleles for most subjects.

Donors were ostensibly healthy at sampling, although undocumented immune exposures were probable. The receptor comes from a male donor in good health and CMV-seronegative. The sample comprised PBMCs. V is TRBV23-1 and J is TRBJ1-2; 7 bases agree with TRBD1. TRBV23-1 belongs to the ORF category, with a function that is uncertain. The CDR3 spells CASSQSSPGGYGYTF. In DNA form, the CDR3 reads TGCGCCAGCAGTCAATCGAGCCCAGGGGGCTATGGCTACACCTTC.